Sequencing of this TCR beta chain was carried out in a study of OX40 agonist ivuxolimab in advanced cancers. Study as a whole: Given to patients was ivuxolimab, an agonistic anti-OX40 (CD134) antibody. A history of anti-PD-1, anti-PD-L1 or anti-CTLA-4 therapy was acceptable, and approximately 40% had some.

Note on this clone: Its cognate antigen is unknown.

Study-wide findings and caveats: By week 6 at 0.1 to 3.0 mg/kg, blood CD4+ and CD8+ T cells had expanded clonally.

Trimming took 5 bases from V and 6 from J; bases not matched to a gene: 7. This CDR3 comprises 14 residues. Germline CDR1 and CDR2: SEHNR and FQNEAQ (reference sequence). TCRdb keeps only in-frame clones here, not all; method: immunoSEQ multiplex PCR. Of 62,000 or so clones listed, approximately 86% are singletons. The sequence derives from an adult with an advanced solid tumor such as melanoma, head and neck, liver or kidney cancer. The sequencing used CD4+ or CD8+ T cells sorted from blood, collected in a trial of the OX40 agonist ivuxolimab. The chain recombines TRBV7-9 with TRBJ1-1; 9 bases match TRBD1. The CDR3 DNA reads as TGTGCCAGCAGCAACCCGGACAGGGGACCTGAAGCTTTCTTT. It is translated as CASSNPDRGPEAFF.